This T cell receptor beta chain was recovered during a study of blood T cell repertoires in COVID-19. Overall study: Material from acute and convalescent COVID-19 was sourced from the United States, Italy and Spain.

How the authors handled the data: Reference gene primer amplification gave estimated nucleated cell counts. The protocol was immunoSEQ multiplex PCR, while the TCRdb copy is restricted to in-frame clones and leaves out a portion. V, J and clone size derive from that table, while D and trimming were established from the DNA sequence. Found here are fewer than 250,000 clones, approximately 86% of them singletons; the top ten hold 3% to 4%. Participants came from roughly 23 US areas, aged roughly 18 to 95 years. Cohort placement rested on clinical history that participants reported themselves. The germline gives CDR1 MNHNS, CDR2 SASEGT. The ends were cut back, 1 base at V and 0 bases at J, with 9 bases in the middle. The CDR3 has 16 residues.

V and J are TRBV6-1 and TRBJ2-2; maybe TRBD1 (6 bases). This clonotype was sampled from a woman aged 40 to 50 with acute COVID-19. The sequenced material came from PBMCs or T cells enriched from blood (not recorded which). CDR3 DNA sequence: TGTGCCAGCAGTGAAGTTGGGGGCGCGAACACCGGGGAGCTGTTTTTT. Translated: CASSEVGGANTGELFF.